The 20 T cell receptor beta chains in this list originate from one sample, sequenced in a study of shared clonotypes between healthy human individuals. TCRdb's copy holds only in-frame clones and misses some; the assay was immunoSEQ multiplex PCR. This repertoire shows roughly 1,000,000 clones, around three quarters found once; its top ten account for 0.5% to 0.6%. The sample comprised memory CD4+ T cells from PBMCs. Subset: CD45RA-negative fraction. These TCRs come from a man aged 18 to 29 in good health. Some clones in this sample may be carry-over from other donors' samples.

The chain combines TRBV18 with TRBJ1-1; D possibly corresponds to TRBD1 (6 bases). Germline CDR1 is KGHSH and CDR2 is LQKENI. This CDR3 is built from 13 residues. Between the trimmed V and J ends, which lost 3 bases and 11 bases, there was a span of 16 bases. The CDR3 reads CASSPSGDMHAFF. CDR3 coding DNA: TGTGCCAGCTCACCGTCCGGGGACATGCATGCTTTCTTT.

The V gene is TRBV7-2, the J gene TRBJ2-2, with TRBD1 as a possible D gene (6 bases). V was clipped by 4 bases and J by 3 bases, with 21 bases between them. Germline CDR1 reads SGHTA; CDR2 reads FQGNSA. This CDR3 spans 18 amino acids. The CDR3 DNA is TGTGCCAGCAGCTCCAGGTCCGGGACAATTGATTACACCGGGGAGCTGTTTTTT. This codes for CASSSRSGTIDYTGELFF.

J is TRBJ2-1 and V is TRBV30; D may be TRBD2 (5 bases). Trimming pared 2 bases from V and 10 bases from J, leaving 12 bases between. The CDR3 runs 12 residues. CDR1 is GTSNPN and CDR2 is SVGIG in the germline V gene (reference sequence). The CDR3 DNA reads as TGTGCCTGGAGTAAAGTGGGAGCCGAGCAGTTCTTC. Translation: CAWSKVGAEQFF.

This clone was observed a single time. This rearrangement joins TRBV5-4 to TRBJ2-6; D uncertain. V was trimmed by 2 bases and J by 4 bases, leaving 7 bases between them. This CDR3 region has 14 residues. Germline V lookup: CDR1 SGHNT, CDR2 YYREEE (reference sequence). This CDR3 reads CASSFVSGANVLTF. The CDR3 DNA follows: TGTGCCAGCAGCTTCGTTAGCGGGGCCAACGTCCTGACTTTC.

The CDR3 loop reads CASSLLGLAGGDTQYF. DNA for the CDR3: TGCGCCAGCAGCCTTTTAGGACTAGCGGGAGGAGATACGCAGTATTTT. V usage is TRBV4-1 and J usage is TRBJ2-3; TRBD2 matches at 14 bases. Germline V gene sequence: CDR1 MGHRA, CDR2 YSYEKL. With 4 bases clipped from V and 5 bases from J, the junction kept 5 bases outside the gene matches. The CDR3 is 16 residues long.

The chain joins TRBV28 to TRBJ2-7; D uncertain. Trimming took 7 bases from V and 0 from J, leaving 13 bases between them. CDR3 length equals 14 residues. Germline values: CDR1 MDHEN, CDR2 SYDVKM. The CDR3 reads CASMGAETSYEQYF. CDR3 DNA: TGTGCCAGCATGGGTGCGGAGACCTCCTACGAGCAGTACTTC. Full variable domain (rest looked up from reference TRBV28 and TRBJ2-7): DVKVTQSSRYLVKRTGEKVFLECVQDMDHENMFWYRQDPGLGLRLIYFSYDVKMKEKGDIPEGYSVSREKKERFSLILESASTNQTSMYLCASMGAETSYEQYFGPGTRLTVT.

V usage is TRBV7-8 and J usage is TRBJ2-7; 8 bases map to TRBD1. Germline lookup yields CDR1 SGHVS and CDR2 FQNEAQ. The CDR3 has 14 amino acids. Trimming cost V 8 bases and J 3 bases; bases outside gene matches: 9. Here the CDR3 DNA reads TGTGCCAGCGGAGTGTCAGGGGGCGGCTACGAGCAGTACTTC. Protein: CASGVSGGGYEQYF.

The chain uses TRBV7-2 and TRBJ2-7; 10 positions match TRBD1. The V and J ends lost 5 bases and 3 bases, in that order; junction bases with no gene match: 10. The CDR3 covers 16 residues. Germline V gene lookup returns CDR1 SGHTA and CDR2 FQGNSA. The CDR3: CASSPVGRDRGYEQYF. The DNA of the CDR3 is TGTGCCAGCAGCCCCGTGGGTCGGGACAGGGGCTACGAGCAGTACTTC. The full variable domain, its missing parts supplied by reference TRBV7-2 and TRBJ2-7, is GAGVSQSPSNKVTEKGKDVELRCDPISGHTALYWYRQSLGQGLEFLIYFQGNSAPDKSGLPSDRFSAERTGGSVSTLTIQRTQQEDSAVYLCASSPVGRDRGYEQYFGPGTRLTVT.

V is TRBV19 and J is TRBJ2-7; D tentatively reads TRBD1 or TRBD2 (5 bases each). The CDR3 runs to 15 residues. Germline loops: CDR1 LNHDA, CDR2 SQIVND (reference sequence). Trimming left V 0 bases short and J 2 bases short, with 11 bases between. In nucleotides, the CDR3 is TGTGCCAGTAGTATAGATCTCCGAGGGGCCTACGAGCAGTACTTC. Translating it yields CASSIDLRGAYEQYF.

The V and J genes are TRBV9 and TRBJ1-3; TRBD1 might be the D (5 bases). V lost 3 bases and J 4 bases, leaving 14 bases between the germline ends. From germline, CDR1 is SGDLS and CDR2 YYNGEE. The CDR3 runs 15 residues. The CDR3 region has the DNA TGTGCCAGCAGCGCCACCCAGGGTCTAGGAAACACCATATATTTT. It codes for CASSATQGLGNTIYF. The full variable domain, its missing parts supplied by reference TRBV9 and TRBJ1-3, is DSGVTQTPKHLITATGQRVTLRCSPRSGDLSVYWYQQSLDQGLQFLIQYYNGEERAKGNILERFSAQQFPDLHSELNLSSLELGDSALYFCASSATQGLGNTIYFGEGSWLTVV.

This clone has only a few counts. The chain joins TRBV28 to TRBJ2-2; 10 bases are shared with TRBD2. V trimming: 7 bases; J trimming: 3 bases; junction bases outside the gene matches: 5. The length of the CDR3 is 15 residues. CDR1 is MDHEN and CDR2 is SYDVKM in the germline V gene. The CDR3 DNA reads as TGTGCCAGCAAACCTGGACTAGCGGACACCGGGGAGCTGTTTTTT. This codes for CASKPGLADTGELFF.

The chain uses TRBV21-1 and TRBJ1-1; the table's D gene call, TRBD1, was not cross checked with the DNA. TRBV21-1 is shown as a pseudogene. This CDR3 comprises 14 residues. The CDR3 reads CASSKAGVGAEAFF. The CDR3 nucleotides are TGTGCCAGCAGCAAAGCAGGGGTGGGCGCTGAAGCTTTCTTT.

The V and J genes are TRBV6-6 and TRBJ1-2; D ambiguous. The CDR3 length is 12 residues. Germline CDR1 reads MNHNY; CDR2 reads SVGAGI (reference sequence). The V gene lost 6 bases and the J gene lost 8 bases, with 13 bases spanning the gap. The CDR3 DNA is TGTGCCAGCAGCCCAGAGGCGCGAGGCTACACCTTC. As protein: CASSPEARGYTF.

The rearrangement joins TRBV10-1 to TRBJ1-5, with TRBD1 as a possible D gene (6 bases). Trimming pared 6 bases from V and 2 bases from J, leaving 14 bases between. The V gene's germline CDR1 is WNHNN and CDR2 SYGVQD (reference sequence). This CDR3 spans 15 amino acids. This CDR3 reads CASSPWTACNQPQHF. CDR3 bases: TGCGCCAGCAGCCCATGGACAGCCTGCAATCAGCCCCAGCATTTT.

This CDR3 is CASSQDSGTESWETQYF. The CDR3 DNA is TGCGCCAGCAGCCAAGACTCAGGGACGGAAAGTTGGGAGACCCAGTACTTC. The rearrangement uses TRBV4-1 and TRBJ2-5; D may match TRBD1 or TRBD2 (5 bases each). Germline assignment: CDR1 MGHRA and CDR2 YSYEKL. Deletions cut 0 bases from V and 5 bases from J, with 19 bases between. The CDR3 has 17 residues.

This clone was seen only once. V gene TRBV28 combines with J gene TRBJ1-5; 7 bases line up with TRBD1. The CDR3 totals 16 residues. Germline V lookup: CDR1 MDHEN, CDR2 SYDVKM. V shed 5 bases, J shed 3 bases, and the junction held 10 bases outside the gene matches. CDR3 DNA sequence: TGTGCCAGCAGTCCCGGTAGGGGGCGAAACAATCAGCCCCAGCATTTT. Protein: CASSPGRGRNNQPQHF. Using reference TRBV28 and TRBJ1-5 for the parts outside the CDR3, the full variable domain is DVKVTQSSRYLVKRTGEKVFLECVQDMDHENMFWYRQDPGLGLRLIYFSYDVKMKEKGDIPEGYSVSREKKERFSLILESASTNQTSMYLCASSPGRGRNNQPQHFGDGTRLSIL.

J is TRBJ1-4 and V is TRBV29-1; 8 nucleotides align to TRBD1. The CDR3 totals 12 residues. J was trimmed by 8 bases and V by 7 bases; bases with no gene match: 6. Germline CDR1 is SQVTM and CDR2 is ANQGSEA. CDR3 DNA sequence: TGCAGCGCTAGACAGGGGCCCGAAAAACTGTTTTTT. Its protein is CSARQGPEKLFF. Combining the CDR3 with reference TRBV29-1 and TRBJ1-4 gives the whole variable domain SAVISQKPSRDICQRGTSLTIQCQVDSQVTMMFWYRQQPGQSLTLIATANQGSEATYESGFVIDKFPISRPNLTFSTLTVSNMSPEDSSIYLCSARQGPEKLFFGSGTQLSVL.

The chain is built from TRBV28 and TRBJ1-2; 10 positions agree with TRBD1. With V trimmed by 4 bases and J by 4 bases, 0 bases remained unmatched. Germline lookup yields CDR1 MDHEN and CDR2 SYDVKM. This CDR3 comprises 13 residues. The CDR3 DNA is TGTGCCAGCAGTTGGACAGGGGGCTATGGCTACACCTTC. Encoded protein: CASSWTGGYGYTF.

This clone was seen just once. The J gene is TRBJ1-1, the V gene TRBV7-8; perhaps TRBD1 as D (6 bases). This CDR3 has 15 amino acids. Trimming removed 2 bases from V and 1 base from J, with 11 bases in between. The V gene's germline CDR1 is SGHVS and CDR2 FQNEAQ. The CDR3 DNA reads TGTGCCAGCAGCTTATCAGGACAGCGGAACACTGAAGCTTTCTTT. This translates into CASSLSGQRNTEAFF.

The rearrangement links TRBV4-3 to TRBJ2-7; no clear D. The CDR3 has 13 residues. Trimming took 4 bases from V and 9 from J, leaving 16 bases between them. Germline V gene sequence: CDR1 LGHNA, CDR2 YSLEER. CDR3 in DNA: TGCGCCAGCAGCCCAATAGGACGGGCGCGGCAGTACTTC. Its protein product is CASSPIGRARQYF.